This TCR beta chain was identified in a study of blood T cells in healthy people across ages (dated by TCRdb to about 2015). Study-wide context: In model experiments, template switching captured about one uniquely barcoded TCR beta cDNA molecule for every two T cells. Age-related changes in TCR beta repertoire diversity were measured in the study by deep sequencing normalized with unique cDNA molecular identifiers. The donors were divided into four age groups: young (average around 17 years), middle-aged (around 41), aged (around 59) and long-lived (roughly 82). To avoid experimental bias, donors of different ages were randomly spread across the sequencing lanes. Using the same blood draw, the study looked at two additional independent replicas of 1 million unique cDNA reads for two donors, one aged 18 to 29 and the other aged 80 or older.

Results the study describes overall, beyond this receptor: As age increased, observed TCR beta diversity per million T cells dropped in a roughly linear way, and a significant reduction was already evident by age about 40. Observed TCR beta diversity correlated strongly with the percentage of naive T cells measured by flow cytometry. Bulk unsorted PBMC profiling prevented conclusive comparison of naive and antigen-experienced compartments. The long-lived group showed more naive CD4+ T cells, fewer expanded clones and increased TCR diversity than the aged group, suggesting age selection. Estimates of total diversity from one million sequenced T cells were regarded as lower bounds and underestimates. Because the CMV infection status of the donors was unknown, age-related changes in expanded clonotypes may potentially have been confounded.

The library was obtained by 5' RACE. TCRdb names Illumina HiSeq 2500 as the instrument used. The second PCR ran for about 6 to 11 cycles and used a J-beta primer mix along with a sample-barcoded 5' primer. A template-switch 5' adaptor carrying 12 random nucleotides introduced a unique molecular identifier onto each TCR beta cDNA molecule. Each sample yielded at least 2.5 million CDR3-containing paired-end reads. First-strand cDNA synthesis was performed from all RNA using the Mint cDNA synthesis kit, with priming by a TRBC-specific oligonucleotide. All cDNA was treated with uracil-DNA glycosylase and then went through a first 18-cycle PCR with the universal primers M1SS and BC2_uni_R. Processing in the source paper ran as follows. For normalization, 1 million high-quality reads, each with a distinct molecular identifier, were randomly selected from each sample. Instead of being binned into consensus sequences, reads with shared molecular identifiers were discarded. MiTCR, with a Q25 quality threshold and the strictest error-elimination algorithm, was used for CDR3 identification, clonotype clustering and error correction. Lower-bound total TCR beta diversity was estimated with a nonparametric unseen species model using Euler transformation. TCRdb reworked the public reads: Q25 trimming with fastp, MiXCR clone assembly, productive beta chains retained. Every entry covers one CDR3 protein and lists the most common genes and DNA from its rows. These V and J calls are TCRdb output, not the study's own analysis. Within this sample are 850,000 to 1,000,000 distinct CDR3 sequences, with 45% to 50% of them counted one time only. Of the sample, about an eighth is held by the ten largest clones.

The roughly 39 donors, aged about 6 to 95 years, were systemically healthy Caucasian individuals from Russia. Ten milliliters of peripheral blood were drawn from each donor into EDTA-treated Vacutainer tubes. Ficoll-Paque density-gradient centrifugation was used to isolate PBMCs, with at least 6 million per sample. Total RNA was extracted from PBMCs with Trizol reagent, with at least 6 micrograms obtained per sample. Naive CD45RAhigh/CD27high T cell percentages were measured by flow cytometry on a PBMC aliquot from every donor. A remark on this clonotype: Its antigen is still unknown. The input lacks base qualities; no much larger clone sits a single base away.

The TCR was taken from a man younger than 40 in good health. The sample comprised blood.

Here is the DNA: TGCAGCGTTGATAGTGCGGGGGGGCCCCTACTCGATACGCAGTATTTT. Protein translation: CSVDSAGGPLLDTQYF. The V and J genes are TRBV29-1 and TRBJ2-3, with 9 bases aligning to TRBD2. Measured from the cysteine to the phenylalanine, the CDR3 is 16 residues long. The entry retains the CDR3 DNA only, 48 bases that are in frame from base 1. The germline V gene yields SQVTM for CDR1 and ANQGSEA for CDR2. Compared with germline, V lacks 3 bases and J lacks 6 bases; bases without a gene match: 13.